Each of the 30 T cell receptor beta chains below was sequenced from the same sample in a study of PD-1 blockade in mismatch repair-deficient tumors. Sequencing used immunoSEQ multiplex PCR; TCRdb keeps in-frame clones, though not all of them. The data contain just under 65,000 clones, approximately 89% of them seen just once; the ten biggest clones take up 11% to 15%. The sequencing used peripheral blood, collected 52 weeks after starting pembrolizumab. The receptors come from an adult with mismatch repair-deficient cancer.

The rearrangement links TRBV19 to TRBJ2-6; 8 nucleotides line up with TRBD1. With 6 bases clipped from V and 7 bases from J, the junction kept 5 bases outside the gene matches. The CDR3 has 14 amino acids. The germline V gene encodes CDR1 LNHDA and CDR2 SQIVND (reference sequence). CDR3 region: CASSGQGFANVLTF. As DNA, the CDR3 is TGTGCCAGTAGCGGACAGGGTTTTGCCAACGTCCTGACTTTC.

This rearrangement joins TRBV19 to TRBJ2-5, with 10 bases lining up with TRBD2. Germline V gene lookup returns CDR1 LNHDA and CDR2 SQIVND (reference sequence). There are 15 residues in the CDR3. V was clipped by 11 bases and J by 6 bases; unmatched bases: 15. The CDR3 DNA reads as TGTGCCCGGGCCCTCAGCGGGAGGGCCCTGAAGACCCAGTACTTC. Translating it yields CARALSGRALKTQYF. Together with reference TRBV19 and TRBJ2-5, the CDR3 gives the full variable domain: DGGITQSPKYLFRKEGQNVTLSCEQNLNHDAMYWYRQDPGQGLRLIYYSQIVNDFQKGDIAEGYSVSREKKESFPLTVTSAQKNPTAFYLCARALSGRALKTQYFGPGTRLLVL.

The V and J genes are TRBV10-1 and TRBJ2-2; 9 nucleotides agree with TRBD1. The CDR3 totals 17 residues. With 8 bases clipped from V and 2 bases from J, the junction kept 12 bases outside the gene matches. Germline V gene data show CDR1 as WNHNN and CDR2 as SYGVQD (reference sequence). The CDR3 reads CASCESGTGLNTGELFF. The CDR3 DNA sequence: TGCGCCAGCTGCGAATCCGGGACAGGGCTTAACACCGGGGAGCTGTTTTTT.

The chain carries TRBV11-3 and TRBJ2-1; 13 nucleotides align to TRBD2. J gave up 4 bases and V 5 bases, and 2 bases lay outside the gene matches. Germline V CDR1 and CDR2: SGHNT, YENEEA. This CDR3 comprises 15 residues. The CDR3: CASSVGLAGYNEQFF. The CDR3 nucleotides are TGTGCCAGCAGCGTGGGACTAGCGGGATACAATGAGCAGTTCTTC.

The V call is TRBV7-8, the J call TRBJ2-2, with D possibly being TRBD1 (6 bases). There are 14 residues in the CDR3. Germline V gene lookup returns CDR1 SGHVS and CDR2 FQNEAQ. Trimming pared 6 bases from V and 4 bases from J, leaving 12 bases between. Here the CDR3 reads CASSNRAPTGELFF. CDR3 in DNA: TGTGCCAGCAGTAACAGGGCTCCCACCGGGGAGCTGTTTTTT.

The gene calls are TRBV6-6 and TRBJ1-5, with D unresolved. CDR1 and CDR2 (germline): MNHNY, SVGAGI (reference sequence). The V and J ends lost 2 bases and 10 bases respectively, with 9 bases between them. This CDR3 spans 12 amino acids. The CDR3 DNA sequence: TGTGCCAGCAGTTACCCGAGTCACCCCCAGCATTTT. Its translation: CASSYPSHPQHF.

The chain combines TRBV2 with TRBJ2-3; D gene ambiguous. The CDR3 is made up of 15 amino acids. Per germline, CDR1 SNHLY and CDR2 FYNNEI. V was cut by 8 bases and J by 5 bases, with 20 bases left in between. CDR3 sequence: CASPPRSRPGDTQYF. CDR3 nucleotide sequence: TGTGCCAGCCCCCCGAGGTCTAGACCAGGAGATACGCAGTATTTT. The complete variable domain, with remaining parts taken from reference TRBV2 and TRBJ2-3, reads EPEVTQTPSHQVTQMGQEVILRCVPISNHLYFYWYRQILGQKVEFLVSFYNNEISEKSEIFDDQFSVERPDGSNFTLKIRSTKLEDSAMYFCASPPRSRPGDTQYFGPGTRLTVL.

The chain carries TRBV4-1 and TRBJ2-4; D might be TRBD2 (6 bases). The germline V and J ends were trimmed by 1 base and 1 base, with 17 bases remaining between them. Germline lookup yields CDR1 MGHRA and CDR2 YSYEKL. This CDR3 comprises 18 residues. The CDR3 DNA reads as TGCGCCAGCAGCCAAGGCGGGGCCAGCGGGTTTGCCAAAAACATTCAGTACTTC. This codes for CASSQGGASGFAKNIQYF.

The chain couples TRBV5-1 to TRBJ2-7, with 9 bases matching TRBD1. Per the germline V gene, CDR1 is SGHRS and CDR2 is YFSETQ. This CDR3 region has 14 residues. With 4 bases clipped from V and 5 bases from J, the junction kept 7 bases outside the gene matches. The DNA of the CDR3 is TGCGCCAGCAGCGTCGGACAGGGGAGGGACGAGCAGTACTTC. This encodes CASSVGQGRDEQYF.

The gene calls are TRBV9 and TRBJ2-3, with 12 bases lining up with TRBD2. Looked up from germline, CDR1 is SGDLS and CDR2 is YYNGEE. V lost 2 bases and J lost 3; bases outside the gene matches: 22. The CDR3 spans 22 residues. CDR3 loop: CASSVDDLPPRRLAGATDTQYF. The DNA for the CDR3 is TGTGCCAGCAGCGTGGATGACCTACCCCCCCGTAGACTAGCGGGAGCTACAGATACGCAGTATTTT.

V usage is TRBV25-1 and J usage is TRBJ2-7, with D hard to call. Germline lookup yields CDR1 MGHDK and CDR2 SYGVNS. The V and J ends lost 1 base and 4 bases respectively, with 2 bases between them. There are 11 residues in the CDR3. CDR3 protein: CASSEWYEQYF. The CDR3 nucleotides read TGTGCCAGCAGTGAATGGTACGAGCAGTACTTC.

This clone was counted a single time. The chain couples TRBV4-1 to TRBJ2-3; D is uncertain. Deletions cut 3 bases from V and 4 bases from J, with 8 bases between. Germline V lookup: CDR1 MGHRA, CDR2 YSYEKL. The CDR3 has 13 amino acids. The CDR3, as DNA: TGCGCCAGCAGCCAGGAGTTTGCAGATACGCAGTATTTT. Encoded protein: CASSQEFADTQYF.

The chain has TRBV19 and TRBJ2-7, with 9 bases that match TRBD1. The CDR3 loop spans 14 amino acids. After removal of 7 bases from V and 0 bases from J, the junction contained 4 bases not matched to a gene. The germline V gene encodes CDR1 LNHDA and CDR2 SQIVND (reference sequence). CDR3 loop: CASTGTGPSYEQYF. The CDR3 DNA follows: TGTGCCAGTACCGGGACAGGGCCCTCCTACGAGCAGTACTTC.

The V and J genes are TRBV9 and TRBJ2-3, with TRBD1 matching 7 bases. The CDR3 contains 15 residues. Germline V gene lookup returns CDR1 SGDLS and CDR2 YYNGEE. The V and J ends lost 4 bases and 2 bases, in that order; junction bases with no gene match: 7. As DNA, the CDR3 is TGTGCCAGCAGCCCTGGGACAGTGTACACAGATACGCAGTATTTT. Translated, it gives CASSPGTVYTDTQYF.

The chain links TRBV4-1 to TRBJ2-5, with TRBD2 matching over 9 bases. The V gene's germline CDR1 is MGHRA and CDR2 YSYEKL. CDR3 length: 15 amino acids. After removal of 3 bases from V and 4 bases from J, the junction contained 6 bases not matched to a gene. The CDR3 is CASSQYSGSGETQYF. The CDR3 DNA reads TGCGCCAGCAGCCAGTATAGCGGGAGCGGAGAGACCCAGTACTTC.

This clone was detected many times. This chain connects TRBV30 to TRBJ2-7; D is ambiguous. V gave up 2 bases and J gave up 5 bases, with 22 bases separating them. The CDR3 totals 16 residues. The germline V gene has CDR1 GTSNPN and CDR2 SVGIG (reference sequence). The CDR3 here is CAWSWVGPVGWDEQYF. The CDR3 DNA reads as TGTGCCTGGAGTTGGGTGGGCCCTGTGGGTTGGGACGAGCAGTACTTC.

This sequence joins TRBV7-8 and TRBJ2-1; possibly TRBD2 for D (6 bases). The CDR3 length is 16 residues. Between the trimmed V and J ends, which lost 10 bases and 0 bases, there was a span of 19 bases. Germline loops: CDR1 SGHVS, CDR2 FQNEAQ. CDR3 region: CATTRGVTSSYNEQFF. The CDR3 nucleotides read TGTGCCACGACTAGGGGCGTTACAAGCTCCTACAATGAGCAGTTCTTC.

The chain links TRBV27 to TRBJ2-5, with 7 bases fitting TRBD1. The CDR3 contains 15 residues. Germline CDR1 and CDR2: MNHEY and SMNVEV (reference sequence). Losses at the gene ends were 4 bases for V and 5 bases for J; bases not matched to a gene: 10. The CDR3 nucleotides are TGTGCCAGCAGTTCGGACAGGACCAACGGGGAGACCCAGTACTTC. Its protein product is CASSSDRTNGETQYF.

Worth noting for this clone: At one of its ends the junction is not consistent with the germline gene, which may arise from a read error. The chain couples TRBV10-3 to TRBJ2-1; D is perhaps TRBD1 (5 bases). This CDR3 is built from 17 residues. Germline V gene data show CDR1 as ENHRY and CDR2 as SYGVKD. The CDR3 DNA reads as TGTGCCACCTCCATAAACCGACAGCCTGCTTCCTTCAATGAGCAGTTCTTC. Residues: CATSINRQPASFNEQFF.

The rearrangement uses TRBV5-8 and TRBJ2-7, with TRBD2 matching over 8 bases. V lost 0 bases to trimming and J lost 5 bases; unmatched junction nucleotides: 7. The CDR3 is made up of 15 amino acids. Germline CDR1 and CDR2: SGHTS and YDEGEE. Here the CDR3 DNA reads TGTGCCAGCAGCTTGGCGAGCGGGAGACGGCACGAGCAGTACTTC. It encodes CASSLASGRRHEQYF.

This clone was detected only once. CDR3 coding DNA: TGTGCCAGCAAACAGACAGAGAACTATGGCTACACCTTC. This encodes CASKQTENYGYTF. The gene calls are TRBV6-6 and TRBJ1-2, with TRBD1 as a possible D gene (5 bases). V lost 7 bases and J lost 2, with 11 bases in between. Germline CDR1 and CDR2: MNHNY and SVGAGI (reference sequence). The CDR3 covers 13 residues.

This chain joins TRBV10-3 and TRBJ2-3, with 8 nucleotides matching TRBD1. The CDR3 length is 16 residues. Looked up from germline, CDR1 is ENHRY and CDR2 is SYGVKD. The V gene end was trimmed by 4 bases and the J gene end by 6 bases; junction bases not matched to a gene: 12. DNA for the CDR3: TGTGCCATCAGTGGAGGGCAGGGGGCGTCTAGTGATACGCAGTATTTT. Encoded protein: CAISGGQGASSDTQYF.

The J gene is TRBJ2-5, the V gene TRBV12-5; D uncertain. The CDR3 consists of 13 residues. V was cut by 6 bases and J by 5 bases, with 13 bases left in between. Germline lookup yields CDR1 LGHNT and CDR2 FRNRAP. CDR3 sequence reads: CASGPSGRETQYF. CDR3 coding DNA: TGTGCTAGTGGCCCCTCCGGGCGCGAGACCCAGTACTTC.

This sequence joins TRBV11-2 and TRBJ2-7, with D possibly matching TRBD2 (5 bases). V was clipped by 2 bases and J by 5 bases, with 19 bases between them. This CDR3 contains 16 residues. CDR1 SGHAT and CDR2 FQNNGV come from the germline V gene. CDR3 residues: CASSLHHTSRTNEQYF. The CDR3 DNA reads TGTGCCAGCAGCTTACACCACACTAGTCGGACCAACGAGCAGTACTTC.

The chain recombines TRBV7-9 with TRBJ2-7; 8 bases are shared with TRBD2. Looked up from germline, CDR1 is SEHNR and CDR2 is FQNEAQ (reference sequence). The CDR3 loop spans 17 amino acids. V dropped 6 bases and J dropped 7; count of bases not matched to a gene: 20. The CDR3 sequence is CASSTVRRGGMHWEQYF. CDR3 in DNA: TGTGCCAGCAGTACGGTCCGCCGGGGGGGGATGCACTGGGAGCAGTACTTC.

V is TRBV10-3 and J is TRBJ2-2; D possibly corresponds to TRBD2 (5 bases). Deletions cut 1 base from V and 2 bases from J, with 23 bases between. The CDR3 has 20 amino acids. The germline gives CDR1 ENHRY, CDR2 SYGVKD. This chain's CDR3 is CAISEFTLRSREPNTGELFF. In DNA form, the CDR3 reads TGTGCCATCAGTGAGTTCACCCTACGTTCTCGGGAACCAAACACCGGGGAGCTGTTTTTT.

The V gene is TRBV18, the J gene TRBJ1-5; D perhaps matches TRBD1 (5 bases). CDR3 length: 12 amino acids. The V end lost 5 bases, the J end lost 11 bases, and 13 bases lay between the germline ends. Germline loops: CDR1 KGHSH, CDR2 LQKENI. CDR3 loop: CASSTAGGSQHF. For the CDR3, the DNA is TGTGCCAGCTCAACCGCGGGGGGATCCCAGCATTTT.

The rearrangement joins TRBV6-4 to TRBJ2-7; D is undetermined. This CDR3 has 15 residues. CDR1 and CDR2 from the germline V gene are MRHNA and SNTAGT. V was clipped by 2 bases and J by 4 bases, with 15 bases between them. In nucleotides, the CDR3 is TGTGCCAGCAGTGACCCGACCAGAGACACTTACGAGCAGTACTTC. This gives the protein CASSDPTRDTYEQYF.

The chain uses TRBV6-5 and TRBJ2-7, with 11 nucleotides matching TRBD2. Germline V gene data show CDR1 as MNHEY and CDR2 as SVGAGI. CDR3 length: 14 amino acids. J was trimmed by 3 bases and V by 6 bases; bases with no gene match: 4. The CDR3 DNA is TGTGCCAGCAGCCTGGGACTAGCGGACTACGAGCAGTACTTC. It encodes CASSLGLADYEQYF.

The V and J genes are TRBV10-3 and TRBJ2-7; 9 bases align to TRBD1. V was clipped by 1 base and J by 5 bases; unmatched bases: 0. Germline V lookup: CDR1 ENHRY, CDR2 SYGVKD. The CDR3 runs 13 residues. The CDR3 sequence is CAISEWTGDEQYF. CDR3 sequence (DNA): TGTGCCATCAGTGAGTGGACAGGGGACGAGCAGTACTTC.